Listed here is a single TCR beta chain. Its specific antigen is unknown. Base qualities were left out, and no much larger clone turns up one base away. Peripheral blood CD8+ and CD4+ T cells from healthy donors, Susac syndrome patients and multiple sclerosis patients were profiled using high-throughput TCR beta sequencing. The healthy donors served as controls matched for age and sex. Bulk CD8+ and CD4+ T cells were purified by magnetic negative isolation, while CD8+ TEMRA cells were enriched using FACS. Blood was collected in EDTA tubes and processed within 24 hours, with PBMCs isolated through density gradient centrifugation. PBMCs intended for TCR sequencing were cryopreserved in liquid nitrogen and thawed later in a water bath at 37 degrees C. A purity of at least 90% was achieved for sorted or isolated CD4+, CD8+ and CD8+ TEMRA cells. V lost 3 bases and J lost 0 bases; the stretch between them is 6 bases long. CDR1 SGDLS and CDR2 YYNGEE were looked up in the germline V gene. From cysteine to phenylalanine, the CDR3 is 13 amino acids long. The retained sequence is limited to the CDR3, 39 bases, with the frame set at the first base.

These data originate in a study of CD8 T cells in Susac syndrome (dated 2019 in TCRdb). About the study as a whole: Whether CD8+ T cell activation and differentiation in Susac syndrome was antigen driven was tested using repertoire sequencing. Clonality of the CD8+ T cell repertoire was compared between about a dozen healthy donors, approximately 14 Susac syndrome patients and roughly 16 multiple sclerosis patients.

RNA was extracted using the RNeasy kit, and roughly 0.5 to 1 microgram was reverse transcribed with random hexamers. The immunoSEQ multiplex PCR assay, which covers 54 Vbeta and 13 Jbeta segments, was used to amplify TCR beta CDR3 regions. Bias from PCR amplification was corrected by using a synthetic template baseline for primer optimization and for computational correction. From the authors' description of their analysis: Reads were annotated to V, D and J genes according to IMGT and were analyzed with immunoSEQ Analyzer, with only productive sequences retained. Clonality was calculated as one minus the Shannon entropy normalized by log2 of the number of productive unique sequences. Public and private clones were assessed among the 100 most prevalent clones of each patient and control. Susac-specific clones were defined as absent from healthy and MS cohorts, roughly 1,100 published viral clones and other ImmuneACCESS disease sequences. TCRdb's own reprocessing of the public reads used fastp at Q25 and MiXCR and kept productive beta chains. Rows merge per CDR3 protein into single entries with the most common DNA and genes. The V and J calls follow TCRdb's processing rather than the paper's. This sample holds 80,000 to 90,000 distinct CDR3 sequences; approximately 92% were observed only once. The ten largest make up about 0.32% of the sample.

The research as a whole found: The TCR sequencing and HLA analysis was acknowledged to have included a relatively small number of individuals.

The sequencing sample was made of CD8+ T cells from PBMCs. This sequence was found in a human donor in good health. The chain is assembled from TRBV9 and TRBJ1-2, with no confidently assigned D gene. At the DNA level, the sequence is TGTGCCAGCAGCGGCGTTTCTAACTATGGCTACACCTTC. It codes for CASSGVSNYGYTF.